What follows are 2 T cell receptor beta chains derived from one specimen sequenced in a study of T-cell memory formation after mild COVID-19. One entry per CDR3 protein results from TCRdb running MiXCR on the 5' RACE reads. Of about 210,000 distinct CDR3 sequences in the sample, 27% were seen once. What was sequenced was PBMCs or a T cell subset sorted from them (not recorded which). Receptor source: an adult woman who had mild COVID-19 (a few samples of this study predate the infection). Cell type and time point are not known.

The chain employs TRBV5-6 and TRBJ1-4, with D possibly TRBD1 on 6 matching bases. The V end was cut by 2 bases, the J end by 3 bases, with 14 bases between. Per the germline V gene, CDR1 is SGHDT and CDR2 is YYEEEE. This CDR3 is 16 amino acids long. The CDR3 DNA sequence: TGTGCCAGCAGCTTCAGGGGAGTTCGGGCTAATGAAAAACTGTTTTTT. Translated: CASSFRGVRANEKLFF.

The chain uses TRBV24-1 and TRBJ1-2, with 7 bases identical to TRBD1. Germline V lookup: CDR1 KGHDR, CDR2 SFDVKD. The V and J ends lost 4 bases and 5 bases, in that order; junction bases with no gene match: 3. There are 13 residues in the CDR3. This chain's CDR3 is CATSDEQGYGYTF. In DNA, the CDR3 is TGTGCCACCAGTGACGAACAGGGGTATGGCTACACCTTC.